Detailed here is one T cell receptor (beta chain). The entry originates in a study of T cell responses to AZD1222 COVID-19 vaccine. The repertoire was sequenced with immunoSEQ multiplex PCR; TCRdb's copy has only in-frame clones and lacks some. The profile shows some 150,000 clones, approximately 88% of them singletons. This CDR3 is 15 amino acids long. Trimming stripped 5 bases from V and 7 bases from J, with 20 bases between. Germline CDR1 reads MNHEY; CDR2 reads SVGAGI. Sequenced material: peripheral blood, taken on day 0 of AZD1222 vaccination. This chain connects TRBV6-5 to TRBJ1-1, with D hard to call. This receptor was identified in an adult in good health. CDR3 DNA sequence: TGTGCCAGCAGTCCGCGGACTTCCCGAACCGGTGAAGCTTTCTTT. It is translated as CASSPRTSRTGEAFF.